This TCR beta chain was sequenced in a study of blood T cells in healthy people across ages. A second PCR, run for roughly 7 to 11 cycles, used a sample-barcoded 5' primer plus a J-beta primer mix. TCRdb ran MiXCR on the 5' RACE reads and lists one entry per CDR3 protein. Counted here are 750,000 to 1,000,000 distinct CDR3 sequences, 25% to 30% occurring once; the ten biggest clones make up roughly 10%. There are 15 residues in the CDR3. Germline CDR1 is DFQATT and CDR2 is SNEGSKA (reference sequence). V shed 5 bases and J shed 0 bases, with 17 bases lying between them. This clonotype was detected a few times. The sample also formed part of further work on T cells of mothers and their children.

The rearrangement uses TRBV20-1 and TRBJ2-7; no clear D. The sequence was collected from a woman in her forties in good health. Sequencing was done on a sample of blood. The CDR3 region has the DNA TGCAGTGCTGCCCCGAAGTACGGGTACTCCTACGAGCAGTACTTC. The encoded protein is CSAAPKYGYSYEQYF.